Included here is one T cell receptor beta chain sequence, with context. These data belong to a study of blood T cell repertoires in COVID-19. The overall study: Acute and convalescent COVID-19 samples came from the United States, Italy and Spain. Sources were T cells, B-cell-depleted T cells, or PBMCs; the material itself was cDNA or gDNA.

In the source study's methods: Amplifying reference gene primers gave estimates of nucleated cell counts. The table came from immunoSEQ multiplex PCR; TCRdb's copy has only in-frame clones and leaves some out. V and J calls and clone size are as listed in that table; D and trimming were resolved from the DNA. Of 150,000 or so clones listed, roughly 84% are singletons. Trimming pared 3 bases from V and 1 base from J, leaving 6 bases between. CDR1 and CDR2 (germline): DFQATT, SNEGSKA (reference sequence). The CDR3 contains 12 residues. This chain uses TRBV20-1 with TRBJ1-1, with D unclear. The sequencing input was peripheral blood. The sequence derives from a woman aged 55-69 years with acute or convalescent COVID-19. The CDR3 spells CSASFGNTEAFF. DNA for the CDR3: TGCAGTGCTAGTTTCGGGAACACTGAAGCTTTCTTT.